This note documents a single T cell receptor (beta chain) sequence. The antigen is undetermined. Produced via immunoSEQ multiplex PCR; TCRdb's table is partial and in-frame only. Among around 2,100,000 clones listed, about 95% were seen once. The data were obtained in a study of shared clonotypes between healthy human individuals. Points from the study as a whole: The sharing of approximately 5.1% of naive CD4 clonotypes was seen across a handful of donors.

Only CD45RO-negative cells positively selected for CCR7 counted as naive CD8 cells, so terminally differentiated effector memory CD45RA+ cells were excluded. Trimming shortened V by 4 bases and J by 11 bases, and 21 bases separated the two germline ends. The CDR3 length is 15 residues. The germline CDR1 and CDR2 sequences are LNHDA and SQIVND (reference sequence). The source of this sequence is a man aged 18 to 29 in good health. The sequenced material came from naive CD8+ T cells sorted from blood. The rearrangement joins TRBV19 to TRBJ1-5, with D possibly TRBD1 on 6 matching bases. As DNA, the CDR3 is TGTGCCAGTAGTAGCAGGGGCCCCCTATCCATGGCCCAGCATTTT. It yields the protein CASSSRGPLSMAQHF.